Each of the 31 T cell receptor beta chains below was sequenced from the same sample in a study of T-cell reconstitution after alpha-beta-depleted transplantation in children. This sample's TCRbeta library carried unique molecular identifier barcodes. Using its own MiXCR run on the PCR reads, TCRdb lists one record per CDR3 protein. This table has fewer than 150,000 distinct CDR3 sequences, more than 20% appearing once. Sequencing was performed on PBMCs, mostly from graft donor cells, taken 180 days after TCRalphabeta/CD19-depleted stem cell transplant. The receptors here all came from a male patient between 2 and 10 years old who had a stem cell transplant for chronic granulomatous disease, so the T cells may come from the graft donor.

This clonotype was seen more than once but under ten times. The chain has TRBV18 and TRBJ2-7; TRBD1 agrees at 9 bases. This CDR3 is 16 amino acids long. Looked up from germline, CDR1 is KGHSH and CDR2 is LQKENI. V shed 1 base, J shed 1 base, and the junction held 5 bases outside the gene matches. The CDR3 DNA follows: TGTGCCAGCTCACCACGGGACAGGGTGGTGTCCTACGAGCAGTACTTC. The encoded protein is CASSPRDRVVSYEQYF.

The gene calls are TRBV20-1 and TRBJ2-1, with 9 bases fitting TRBD2. The germline V gene has CDR1 DFQATT and CDR2 SNEGSKA (reference sequence). V dropped 2 bases and J dropped 7; count of bases not matched to a gene: 18. The CDR3 runs to 18 residues. This CDR3 is CSARSIAGDIEGINEQFF. CDR3 coding DNA: TGCAGTGCTAGAAGTATAGCGGGAGATATTGAAGGAATAAATGAGCAGTTCTTC.

This clonotype was detected ten times or more. The J gene is TRBJ2-7, the V gene TRBV5-1; possibly TRBD1 or TRBD2 for D (5 bases each). Per the germline V gene, CDR1 is SGHRS and CDR2 is YFSETQ. V shed 4 bases and J shed 2 bases, with 13 bases lying between them. The CDR3 is 14 residues long. CDR3 coding DNA: TGCGCCAGCAGCACTGGGACCCTAGCCTACGAGCAGTACTTC. It translates to CASSTGTLAYEQYF.

This clonotype was seen a handful of times. The chain combines TRBV20-1 with TRBJ2-5, with D perhaps assigned TRBD1 or TRBD2 (6 bases each). Trimming removed 0 bases at V and 5 bases at J, with 13 bases between. This CDR3 has 14 residues. The germline gives CDR1 DFQATT, CDR2 SNEGSKA (reference sequence). The chain's CDR3 is CSARDLGGPETQYF. CDR3 in DNA: TGCAGTGCTAGAGATCTCGGGGGCCCTGAGACCCAGTACTTC.

J is TRBJ2-1 and V is TRBV27; 8 nucleotides align to TRBD2. Trimming at V came to 3 bases and at J to 7 bases, leaving 8 bases not matched to a gene. The CDR3 is 15 amino acids. Germline V CDR1 and CDR2: MNHEY, SMNVEV (reference sequence). The CDR3 nucleotides read TGTGCCAGCAGTTTCCCCGGGAGGGCCTTTAATGAGCAGTTCTTC. Its translation: CASSFPGRAFNEQFF.

The chain is built from TRBV5-1 and TRBJ2-1, with D unclear. Trimming left V 8 bases short and J 6 bases short, with 21 bases between. The germline V gene encodes CDR1 SGHRS and CDR2 YFSETQ. The CDR3 sequence is 15 residues long. The CDR3 bases are TGCGCCAGTACGGCGACCTCAGGAATTTTCAATGAGCAGTTCTTC. This gives the protein CASTATSGIFNEQFF.

Turning to this clonotype: Sequence at one end of the junction differs from germline and may be a read error. This chain connects TRBV20-1 to TRBJ2-7; D perhaps matches TRBD1 (6 bases). In germline, CDR1 is DFQATT, CDR2 SNEGSKA (reference sequence). The CDR3 is 15 residues long. CDR3 sequence reads: CCARGQAGGSYEQYF. DNA of the CDR3: TGCTGTGCCAGGGGCCAAGCTGGGGGCTCCTACGAGCAGTACTTC.

V usage is TRBV25-1 and J usage is TRBJ1-1, with 7 bases that match TRBD1. The CDR3 contains 14 residues. After removal of 8 bases from V and 5 bases from J, the junction contained 11 bases not matched to a gene. Germline loops: CDR1 MGHDK, CDR2 SYGVNS. Here the CDR3 DNA reads TGTGCCAGCCCCAGTCGACAGGGACGGACTGAAGCTTTCTTT. The encoded protein is CASPSRQGRTEAFF.

The chain combines TRBV20-1 with TRBJ1-1; 7 bases line up with TRBD1. V lost 3 bases, J lost 4 bases, and 14 bases stayed unmatched. The germline V gene has CDR1 DFQATT and CDR2 SNEGSKA (reference sequence). The CDR3 loop spans 16 amino acids. The CDR3: CSASRRSGGLRTEAFF. CDR3 coding DNA: TGCAGTGCTAGCAGACGGTCAGGGGGATTGCGCACTGAAGCTTTCTTT.

The chain has TRBV2 and TRBJ2-2; D remains unclear. This CDR3 has 14 amino acids. Germline CDR1 is SNHLY and CDR2 is FYNNEI. Trimming removed 8 bases from V and 2 bases from J, with 12 bases in between. The chain's CDR3 is CASLGFLNTGELFF. The CDR3 bases are TGTGCCAGCTTAGGTTTTCTCAACACCGGGGAGCTGTTTTTT.

The chain is built from TRBV7-3 and TRBJ2-1, with D hard to call. Trimming removed 5 bases from V and 5 bases from J, with 7 bases in between. Germline values: CDR1 SGHTA, CDR2 FQGTGA. The CDR3 contains 12 residues. CDR3 amino acids: CASSTYDNEQFF. CDR3 sequence (DNA): TGTGCCAGCAGCACGTACGACAATGAGCAGTTCTTC.

V and J are TRBV7-2 and TRBJ2-7, with 10 nucleotides matching TRBD2. The V gene end was trimmed by 2 bases and the J gene end by 3 bases; junction bases not matched to a gene: 7. The CDR3 consists of 16 residues. Germline V gene sequence: CDR1 SGHTA, CDR2 FQGNSA. CDR3 protein: CASSLNLASGSYEQYF. CDR3 DNA: TGTGCCAGCAGCTTAAATTTGGCTAGCGGGAGCTACGAGCAGTACTTC.

This sequence joins TRBV9 and TRBJ2-7; possibly TRBD1 or TRBD2 for D (5 bases each). CDR3 length equals 15 residues. From germline, CDR1 is SGDLS and CDR2 YYNGEE. The V gene lost 0 bases and the J gene lost 2 bases, with 12 bases spanning the gap. As DNA, the CDR3 is TGTGCCAGCAGCGTAGCGGCAGGGACGCCCTACGAGCAGTACTTC. This codes for CASSVAAGTPYEQYF.

On this clonotype itself: Since a much larger clone is just one base distant, this may be a read error. The chain joins TRBV20-1 to TRBJ2-5; tentative D call: TRBD1 (6 bases). CDR1 DFQATT and CDR2 SNEGSKA come from the germline V gene (reference sequence). The CDR3 loop spans 16 amino acids. Here the CDR3 reads CSARGAILGYQEAQYF. CDR3 bases: TGCAGTGCTAGGGGGGCAATCCTTGGGTACCAAGAGGCCCAGTACTTC.

V usage is TRBV28 and J usage is TRBJ2-7; a weak D match, TRBD2 (6 bases). This CDR3 is 14 amino acids long. Germline loops: CDR1 MDHEN, CDR2 SYDVKM. Trimming stripped 3 bases from V and 0 bases from J, with 9 bases between. Here the CDR3 reads CASSFLRGSYEQYF. Here the CDR3 DNA reads TGTGCCAGCAGTTTTTTGCGGGGCTCCTACGAGCAGTACTTC.

The V and J genes are TRBV7-6 and TRBJ2-3; a weak D match, TRBD1 (6 bases). There are 15 residues in the CDR3. Germline values: CDR1 SGHVS, CDR2 FNYEAQ. Trimming removed 0 bases from V and 5 bases from J, with 12 bases in between. CDR3 loop: CASSLAVQGRDTQYF. The CDR3 DNA follows: TGTGCCAGCAGCTTAGCTGTACAGGGAAGAGATACGCAGTATTTT.

The chain links TRBV20-1 to TRBJ1-5, with D possibly TRBD1 on 5 matching bases. Germline CDR1 is DFQATT and CDR2 is SNEGSKA (reference sequence). Trimming stripped 6 bases from V and 4 bases from J, with 10 bases between. The CDR3 extends over 12 amino acids. The CDR3 coding sequence is TGCAGTGCGAGACAGTTTAATCAGCCCCAGCATTTT. The encoded protein is CSARQFNQPQHF.

This clonotype was counted ten times or more. The chain uses TRBV5-5 and TRBJ2-1; no reliable D call. The CDR3 extends over 14 amino acids. Trimming removed 2 bases at V and 4 bases at J, with 10 bases between. CDR1 is SGHKS and CDR2 is YYEKEE in the germline V gene (reference sequence). The CDR3 here is CASSFGVAYNEQFF. In nucleotides, the CDR3 is TGTGCCAGCAGCTTCGGAGTAGCTTACAATGAGCAGTTCTTC.

This clonotype was recorded once. The CDR3, as DNA: TGTGCCAGCGTTGGGGGAGTCCACGAGCAGTACTTC. It yields the protein CASVGGVHEQYF. This chain joins TRBV25-1 and TRBJ2-7; D tentatively fits TRBD1 or TRBD2 (5 bases each). CDR3 length: 12 residues. From germline, CDR1 is MGHDK and CDR2 SYGVNS. V was pared by 8 bases and J by 5 bases, with 13 bases between.

V is TRBV5-1 and J is TRBJ2-1; no clear D. The CDR3 length is 17 residues. Trimming removed 5 bases from V and 4 bases from J, with 22 bases in between. Looked up from germline, CDR1 is SGHRS and CDR2 is YFSETQ. The CDR3 coding sequence is TGCGCCAGCAGATCCTCTGGGTCTGCAGTTAAGTACAATGAGCAGTTCTTC. The encoded protein is CASRSSGSAVKYNEQFF.

This clonotype was picked up many times. A read error may account for a junction end that differs from germline. The rearrangement uses TRBV12-3 or TRBV12-4 and TRBJ2-1; 9 bases are shared with TRBD2. CDR3 size: 14 residues. In DNA, the CDR3 is TGTGCCAGCAGTGTAGCGGGGGAACAAAATGAGCAGTTCTTC. This codes for CASSVAGEQNEQFF.

The chain links TRBV12-3 or TRBV12-4 to TRBJ2-1; the match to TRBD2 covers 12 bases. The CDR3 is made up of 15 amino acids. Losses at the gene ends were 7 bases for V and 6 bases for J; bases not matched to a gene: 7. The CDR3 protein is CASKSLAGGTNEQFF. CDR3 nucleotide sequence: TGTGCCAGCAAGTCCCTAGCGGGGGGGACCAATGAGCAGTTCTTC.

The V gene is TRBV5-1, the J gene TRBJ2-2; 8 nucleotides agree with TRBD1. CDR3 length: 13 amino acids. V trimming: 5 bases; J trimming: 4 bases; junction bases outside the gene matches: 1. Germline CDR1 is SGHRS and CDR2 is YFSETQ. CDR3: CASRDRVTGELFF. The CDR3 region has the DNA TGCGCCAGCAGGGACAGGGTCACCGGGGAGCTGTTTTTT.

This clonotype was observed many times. The rearrangement uses TRBV5-1 and TRBJ2-7; possible D gene TRBD2, 6 bases. Deletions cut 0 bases from V and 0 bases from J, with 7 bases between. Per the germline V gene, CDR1 is SGHRS and CDR2 is YFSETQ. The CDR3 extends over 14 amino acids. The CDR3 nucleotides are TGCGCCAGCAGCTTGGAACTAGCCTCCTACGAGCAGTACTTC. It encodes CASSLELASYEQYF. Full variable domain (outside the CDR3, taken from reference TRBV5-1 and TRBJ2-7): KAGVTQTPRYLIKTRGQQVTLSCSPISGHRSVSWYQQTPGQGLQFLFEYFSETQRNKGNFPGRFSGRQFSNSRSEMNVSTLELGDSALYLCASSLELASYEQYFGPGTRLTVT.

This clonotype has a count of ten or more. The chain employs TRBV12-3 or TRBV12-4 and TRBJ1-2, with D hard to call. Between the trimmed V and J ends, which lost 3 bases and 8 bases, there was a span of 10 bases. The CDR3 spans 12 residues. The CDR3 DNA reads as TGTGCCAGCAGTTTTGGTGCTAGGGGCTACACCTTC. Amino acid sequence: CASSFGARGYTF.

The V gene is TRBV20-1, the J gene TRBJ2-7; 7 nucleotides align to TRBD2. Germline lookup yields CDR1 DFQATT and CDR2 SNEGSKA (reference sequence). The trim removed 4 bases at V and 3 bases at J, leaving 9 bases unmatched. This CDR3 is built from 14 residues. The CDR3 DNA reads as TGCAGTGCTAAATCAGCGGGGCTCAGCTACGAGCAGTACTTC. Residues: CSAKSAGLSYEQYF.

This clonotype showed up just once. V gene TRBV7-9 combines with J gene TRBJ2-3; D unclear. Germline-derived CDR1 and CDR2 are SEHNR and FQNEAQ (reference sequence). V shed 5 bases and J shed 0 bases, with 15 bases lying between them. The length of the CDR3 is 16 residues. CDR3 region: CASSPPTSPSTDTQYF. CDR3 DNA: TGTGCCAGCAGCCCCCCGACATCGCCTAGCACAGATACGCAGTATTTT.

J is TRBJ2-3 and V is TRBV4-3; 7 bases fit TRBD1. The CDR3 runs to 17 residues. V shed 1 base and J 5 bases; nucleotides not matched to a gene: 12. Germline V lookup: CDR1 LGHNA, CDR2 YSLEER. The CDR3: CASSQAWPGTAQDTQYF. The CDR3 coding sequence is TGCGCCAGCAGCCAAGCCTGGCCCGGGACAGCACAAGATACGCAGTATTTT.

This clonotype was seen at least ten times. The chain combines TRBV20-1 with TRBJ2-1; D remains ambiguous. The CDR3 has 14 amino acids. V was clipped by 5 bases and J by 4 bases, with 15 bases between them. Germline V lookup: CDR1 DFQATT, CDR2 SNEGSKA (reference sequence). Written as DNA, the CDR3 is TGCAGTGCTCCTCGCGGCGGTAAATACAATGAGCAGTTCTTC. Translation gives CSAPRGGKYNEQFF.

This clonotype was counted at least ten times. The genes are TRBV7-8 and TRBJ2-5; D might be TRBD1 (6 bases). Trimming took 7 bases from V and 1 from J, leaving 10 bases between them. This CDR3 comprises 13 residues. Per germline, CDR1 SGHVS and CDR2 FQNEAQ. CDR3 nucleotides: TGTGCCAGCACCCGGGACACCCAAGAGACCCAGTACTTC. Protein: CASTRDTQETQYF.

CDR3 region: CASSFLLGGGNQPQHF. CDR3 sequence (DNA): TGTGCCAGCAGTTTCTTGTTGGGAGGAGGCAATCAGCCCCAGCATTTT. The chain is built from TRBV28 and TRBJ1-5; D unresolved. Trimming shortened V by 3 bases and J by 2 bases, and 14 bases separated the two germline ends. CDR3 length equals 16 residues. The germline gives CDR1 MDHEN, CDR2 SYDVKM. The full variable domain, with the rest looked up from reference TRBV28 and TRBJ1-5, is DVKVTQSSRYLVKRTGEKVFLECVQDMDHENMFWYRQDPGLGLRLIYFSYDVKMKEKGDIPEGYSVSREKKERFSLILESASTNQTSMYLCASSFLLGGGNQPQHFGDGTRLSIL.